This TCR beta chain is drawn from a study of identical twins. Study results and limitations: Cross-sectional statistical analysis was relied on for the conclusions, without the same donors being followed.

Every sampled donor was Caucasian and healthy. CDR1 and CDR2 (germline): SGDLS, YYNGEE. The CDR3 totals 11 residues. Trimming took off 0 bases at V and 13 bases at J, with 8 bases between the two ends. A remark on this clonotype: Its antigen is not identified. A single base separates this from a much larger clone, so it may be a read error.

A universal primer site came from template switching; cDNA carried unique molecular identifiers. MiXCR, run by TCRdb on the 5' RACE reads, gives a single entry per CDR3 protein. The sample records around 1.7 million distinct CDR3 sequences, under 35% being singletons. This TCR was sampled from a newborn girl in good health. Source material: cord blood. This sequence joins TRBV9 and TRBJ2-1; D call uncertain. DNA for the CDR3: TGTGCCAGCAGCGTAGAAGAGACCCAGTTCTTC. Translation: CASSVEETQFF.